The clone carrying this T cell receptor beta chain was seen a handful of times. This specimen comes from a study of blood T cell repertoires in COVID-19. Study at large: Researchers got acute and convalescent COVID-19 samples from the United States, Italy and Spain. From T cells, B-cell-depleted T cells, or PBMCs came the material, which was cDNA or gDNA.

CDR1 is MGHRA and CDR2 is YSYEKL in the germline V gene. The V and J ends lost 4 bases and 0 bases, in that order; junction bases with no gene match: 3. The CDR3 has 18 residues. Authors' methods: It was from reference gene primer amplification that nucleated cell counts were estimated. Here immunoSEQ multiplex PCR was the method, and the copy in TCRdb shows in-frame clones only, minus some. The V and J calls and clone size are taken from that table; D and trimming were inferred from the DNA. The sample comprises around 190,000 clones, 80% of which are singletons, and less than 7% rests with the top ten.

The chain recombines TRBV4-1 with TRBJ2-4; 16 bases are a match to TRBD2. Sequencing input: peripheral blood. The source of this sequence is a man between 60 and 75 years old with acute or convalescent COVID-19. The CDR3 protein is CASSLGLAGGRAKNIQYF. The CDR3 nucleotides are TGCGCCAGCAGCCTGGGACTAGCGGGGGGGCGAGCCAAAAACATTCAGTACTTC.